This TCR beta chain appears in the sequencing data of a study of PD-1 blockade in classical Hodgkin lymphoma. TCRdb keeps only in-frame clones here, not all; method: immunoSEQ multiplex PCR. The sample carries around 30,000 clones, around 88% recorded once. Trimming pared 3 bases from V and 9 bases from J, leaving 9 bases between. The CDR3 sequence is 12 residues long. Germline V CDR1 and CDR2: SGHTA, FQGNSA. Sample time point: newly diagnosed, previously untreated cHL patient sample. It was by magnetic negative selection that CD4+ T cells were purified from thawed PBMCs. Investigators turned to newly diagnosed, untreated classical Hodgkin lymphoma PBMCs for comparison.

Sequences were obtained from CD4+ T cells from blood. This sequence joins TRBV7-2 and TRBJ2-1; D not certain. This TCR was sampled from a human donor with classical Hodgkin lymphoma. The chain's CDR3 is CASSFFSREQFF. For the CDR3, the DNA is TGTGCCAGCAGCTTTTTTAGTCGTGAGCAGTTCTTC.